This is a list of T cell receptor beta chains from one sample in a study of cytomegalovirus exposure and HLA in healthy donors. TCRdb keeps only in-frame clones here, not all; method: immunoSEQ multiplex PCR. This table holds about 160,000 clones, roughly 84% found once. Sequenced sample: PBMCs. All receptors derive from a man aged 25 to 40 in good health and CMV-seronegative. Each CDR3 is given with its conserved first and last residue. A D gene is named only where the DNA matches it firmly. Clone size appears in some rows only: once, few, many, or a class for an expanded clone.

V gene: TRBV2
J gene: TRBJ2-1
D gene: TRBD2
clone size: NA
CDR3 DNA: TGTGCCACCAGCGGGGAGTTGTACAATGAGCAGTTCTTC
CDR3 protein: CATSGELYNEQFF

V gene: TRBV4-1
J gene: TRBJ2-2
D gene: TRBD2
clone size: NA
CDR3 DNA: TGCGCCAGCAGCCCTTTTACCGGGGGGGCATCCGGGGAGCTGTTTTTT
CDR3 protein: CASSPFTGGASGELFF

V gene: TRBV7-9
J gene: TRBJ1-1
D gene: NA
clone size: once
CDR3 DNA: TGTGCCAGCAGCTACGAGAGCAGGACTGAAGCTTTCTTT
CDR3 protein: CASSYESRTEAFF

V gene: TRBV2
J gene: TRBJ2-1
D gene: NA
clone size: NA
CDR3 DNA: TGTGCCAGCAGTGTTATGACAGGAGCCTACAATGAGCAGTTCTTC
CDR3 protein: CASSVMTGAYNEQFF

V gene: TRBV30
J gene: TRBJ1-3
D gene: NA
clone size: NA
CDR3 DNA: TGTGCCTCACGGGGACACGCTACCTCTGGAAACACCATATATTTT
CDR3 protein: CASRGHATSGNTIYF

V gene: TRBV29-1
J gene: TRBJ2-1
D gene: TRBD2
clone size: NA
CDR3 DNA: TGCAGCGTGAATCCAGGGACTAGCGCTACGTATGAGCAGTTCTTC
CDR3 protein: CSVNPGTSATYEQFF

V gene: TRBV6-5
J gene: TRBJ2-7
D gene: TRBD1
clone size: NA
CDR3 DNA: TGTGCCAGCAAGGACAGGGACAGGGCTCGATTC
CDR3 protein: CASKDRDRARF

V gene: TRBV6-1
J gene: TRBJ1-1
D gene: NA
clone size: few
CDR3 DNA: TGTGCCAGCAGTGAACTGGCAGGGGAGGGAGCTGAAGCTTTCTTT
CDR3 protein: CASSELAGEGAEAFF

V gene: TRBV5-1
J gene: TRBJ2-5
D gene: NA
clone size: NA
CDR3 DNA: TGCGCCAGCAGCTTGGATAACCGGGAGACCCAGTACTTC
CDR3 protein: CASSLDNRETQYF

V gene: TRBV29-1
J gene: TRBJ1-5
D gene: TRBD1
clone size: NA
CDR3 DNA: TGCAGCGTCGGACAGGGAGGTCAGCCCCAGCATTTT
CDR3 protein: CSVGQGGQPQHF

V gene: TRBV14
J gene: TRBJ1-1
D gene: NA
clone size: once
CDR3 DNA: TGTGCCAGCAGCCAAGAATTGGACTGGCGAAGGACTGAAGCTTTCTTT
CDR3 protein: CASSQELDWRRTEAFF

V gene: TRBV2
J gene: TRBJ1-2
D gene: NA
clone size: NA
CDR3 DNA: TGTGCCACCCAACTAGACCCAGCCAATGGCTACACCTTC
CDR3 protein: CATQLDPANGYTF

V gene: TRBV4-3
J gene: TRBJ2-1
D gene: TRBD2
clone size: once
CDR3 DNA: TGCGCCAGCAGCCAAGATGACCCCCAGCGGGAGGGCCTCAATGAGCAGTTCTTC
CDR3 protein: CASSQDDPQREGLNEQFF

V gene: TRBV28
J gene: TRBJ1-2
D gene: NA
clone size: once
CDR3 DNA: TGTGCCAGCAGTCGAAGGGGGGGCTATGGCTACACCTTC
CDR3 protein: CASSRRGGYGYTF

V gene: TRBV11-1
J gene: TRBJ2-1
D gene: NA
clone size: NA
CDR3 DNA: TGTGCCAGCAGCTTAGGGTTCTCTCGGACCGGGGTCTCCTACAATGAGCAGTTCTTC
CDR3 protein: CASSLGFSRTGVSYNEQFF